These 25 T cell receptor beta chains originate from one sample sequenced in a study of neoadjuvant anti-PD-1 for oral cavity cancer. The table came from immunoSEQ multiplex PCR; TCRdb's copy has only in-frame clones and leaves some out. In the table there are 15,000 or so clones, about 60% of which are singletons. Sample: PBMCs, taken before nivolumab (anti-PD-1) treatment. The receptors shown here come from a person aged 35-79 years with oral cavity squamous cell carcinoma.

This clone was seen a few times. The gene calls are TRBV6-1 and TRBJ2-7, with TRBD2 matching 10 bases. The germline V gene has CDR1 MNHNS and CDR2 SASEGT. The ends lost 10 bases at V and 0 bases at J; junction bases unmatched: 9. The length of the CDR3 is 15 residues. The CDR3 sequence: CATPPASGSSYEQYF. The DNA for the CDR3 is TGTGCCACCCCGCCGGCTAGCGGGAGCTCCTACGAGCAGTACTTC.

J is TRBJ1-1 and V is TRBV7-9; D uncertain. Germline CDR1 reads SEHNR; CDR2 reads FQNEAQ (reference sequence). V was shortened by 0 bases and J by 0 bases, with 5 bases between the two germline ends. The length of the CDR3 is 14 residues. CDR3 nucleotides: TGTGCCAGCAGCTTAGCAGGGTTGAACACTGAAGCTTTCTTT. This encodes CASSLAGLNTEAFF.

This rearrangement joins TRBV6-5 to TRBJ1-2; D gene unclear. The germline V and J ends were trimmed by 10 bases and 4 bases, with 22 bases remaining between them. Germline CDR1 MNHEY, CDR2 SVGAGI. This CDR3 is built from 15 residues. CDR3 DNA sequence: TGTGCCATCTCTCAAGGAGGGTTGTCAGGCTATGGCTACACCTTC. This sequence encodes CAISQGGLSGYGYTF.

J is TRBJ1-2 and V is TRBV19; weak D call: TRBD1 (6 bases). Germline CDR1 is LNHDA and CDR2 is SQIVND (reference sequence). The CDR3 contains 12 residues. V lost 8 bases and J 3 bases, leaving 10 bases between the germline ends. CDR3 coding DNA: TGTGCCAGTGTAAGGGGGGACTATGGCTACACCTTC. Translation gives CASVRGDYGYTF.

The chain links TRBV29-1 to TRBJ2-1, with TRBD2 as a possible D gene (6 bases). This CDR3 contains 13 residues. V dropped 1 base and J dropped 8 bases, with 12 bases sitting between them. In germline, CDR1 is SQVTM, CDR2 ANQGSEA. The CDR3 DNA reads as TGCAGCGTTGAAGGCCAGACTAGGTATGAGCAGTTCTTC. This codes for CSVEGQTRYEQFF.

This clone was observed a single time. This chain links TRBV2 with TRBJ1-1; a weak D match, TRBD1 (6 bases). Germline CDR1 is SNHLY and CDR2 is FYNNEI. The CDR3 covers 13 residues. The V end lost 11 bases, the J end lost 0 bases, and 13 bases lay between the germline ends. CDR3 in DNA: TGTGCCGGTGAACAGGGACTGAACACTGAAGCTTTCTTT. Translation gives CAGEQGLNTEAFF.

The chain uses TRBV28 and TRBJ2-2, with a weak D call TRBD2 (6 bases). The V gene's germline CDR1 is MDHEN and CDR2 SYDVKM. This CDR3 comprises 15 residues. V lost 7 bases and J 0 bases, leaving 12 bases between the germline ends. Here the CDR3 DNA reads TGTGCCAGCATAGCGGCTAGCGCGAACACCGGGGAGCTGTTTTTT. This translates into CASIAASANTGELFF.

This chain joins TRBV5-1 and TRBJ2-7; D is perhaps TRBD1 (5 bases). This CDR3 region has 17 residues. Germline V gene lookup returns CDR1 SGHRS and CDR2 YFSETQ. Trimming removed 4 bases at V and 1 base at J, with 21 bases between. CDR3 region: CASSNSLGQGESYEQYF. Written as DNA, the CDR3 is TGCGCCAGCAGCAACTCCTTAGGGCAGGGTGAGTCCTACGAGCAGTACTTC. Using reference TRBV5-1 and TRBJ2-7 for the parts outside the CDR3, the full variable domain is KAGVTQTPRYLIKTRGQQVTLSCSPISGHRSVSWYQQTPGQGLQFLFEYFSETQRNKGNFPGRFSGRQFSNSRSEMNVSTLELGDSALYLCASSNSLGQGESYEQYFGPGTRLTVT.

J is TRBJ2-3 and V is TRBV18; perhaps D is TRBD1 or TRBD2 (5 bases each). From germline, CDR1 is KGHSH and CDR2 LQKENI. Trimming shortened V by 4 bases and J by 3 bases, and 5 bases separated the two germline ends. This CDR3 has 12 amino acids. CDR3 loop: CASSRGTDTQYF. The CDR3 nucleotides read TGTGCCAGCTCACGGGGGACAGATACGCAGTATTTT.

The chain links TRBV11-2 to TRBJ2-3; TRBD2 matches at 7 bases. CDR3 length: 16 amino acids. The V segment lost 5 bases and the J segment 1 base; nucleotides outside the gene matches: 9. The germline gives CDR1 SGHAT, CDR2 FQNNGV. The CDR3 bases are TGTGCCAGCAGCCTCCTTCTAGCGGCACGCACAGATACGCAGTATTTT. Its translation is CASSLLLAARTDTQYF.

This chain joins TRBV4-1 and TRBJ2-7; TRBD1 is a possible D gene (6 bases). V lost 2 bases and J 0 bases, leaving 14 bases between the germline ends. The CDR3 runs to 16 residues. Germline CDR1 reads MGHRA; CDR2 reads YSYEKL. The CDR3 bases are TGCGCCAGCAGCCAAACAGGGACATTGAGCTCCTACGAGCAGTACTTC. Protein sequence: CASSQTGTLSSYEQYF.

This clone was seen a single time. The chain joins TRBV11-2 to TRBJ1-1; TRBD1 agrees at 9 bases. This CDR3 is 15 amino acids long. Germline V gene data show CDR1 as SGHAT and CDR2 as FQNNGV. Trimming took 7 bases from V and 4 from J; bases not matched to a gene: 10. In DNA form, the CDR3 reads TGTGCCAGCAACCTGGACAGGGGAGGAATCACTGAAGCTTTCTTT. Translating gives CASNLDRGGITEAFF.

This clone appeared once. J is TRBJ2-5 and V is TRBV19, with D possibly TRBD1 on 5 matching bases. The germline V gene encodes CDR1 LNHDA and CDR2 SQIVND (reference sequence). V lost 6 bases and J 2 bases, leaving 10 bases between the germline ends. There are 13 residues in the CDR3. The CDR3 nucleotides are TGTGCCAGTAGAACAGGAAAACAAGAGACCCAGTACTTC. Protein product: CASRTGKQETQYF.

This clone appeared once. J is TRBJ1-1 and V is TRBV6-1; D not resolved. Trimming removed 6 bases from V and 1 base from J, with 15 bases in between. Germline lookup yields CDR1 MNHNS and CDR2 SASEGT. This CDR3 is built from 15 residues. CDR3 sequence (DNA): TGTGCCAGCAGAGAGACTTTAACGCCGAACACTGAAGCTTTCTTT. It is translated as CASRETLTPNTEAFF.

This clone has just a few counts. CDR3 in DNA: TGTGCCAGCAGCCAGGAATACGAGCAGTACTTC. Translation: CASSQEYEQYF. V usage is TRBV11-2 and J usage is TRBJ2-7; the D is unclear. Germline V gene data show CDR1 as SGHAT and CDR2 as FQNNGV. The CDR3 has 11 residues. Trimming stripped 5 bases from V and 4 bases from J, with 6 bases between. The full variable domain, rest sourced from reference TRBV11-2 and TRBJ2-7, is EAGVAQSPRYKIIEKRQSVAFWCNPISGHATLYWYQQILGQGPKLLIQFQNNGVVDDSQLPKDRFSAERLKGVDSTLKIQPAKLEDSAVYLCASSQEYEQYFGPGTRLTVT.

The V gene is TRBV11-2, the J gene TRBJ2-3; 8 bases are a match to TRBD2. The CDR3 runs 15 residues. J gave up 0 bases and V 8 bases, and 7 bases lay outside the gene matches. Germline V gene lookup returns CDR1 SGHAT and CDR2 FQNNGV. The CDR3: CASGASGSSTDTQYF. Written as DNA, the CDR3 is TGTGCCAGCGGTGCTAGCGGGTCTAGCACAGATACGCAGTATTTT.

This clone showed up just a few times. The chain links TRBV6-5 to TRBJ2-7; weak D call: TRBD1 (5 bases). With 8 bases removed from V and 8 bases from J, the gap between germline ends came to 13 bases. The CDR3 extends over 11 amino acids. Germline CDR1 is MNHEY and CDR2 is SVGAGI. This CDR3 reads CASGRDLKQYF. CDR3 DNA sequence: TGTGCCAGCGGCAGGGATCTTAAGCAGTACTTC.

This rearrangement joins TRBV7-9 to TRBJ1-1, with D perhaps TRBD1 (5 bases). V dropped 11 bases and J dropped 0 bases, with 16 bases sitting between them. The germline V gene encodes CDR1 SEHNR and CDR2 FQNEAQ (reference sequence). The CDR3 has 14 residues. CDR3 nucleotides: TGTGCCGGTACTATGACAGTCCTGAACACTGAAGCTTTCTTT. Protein: CAGTMTVLNTEAFF.

J is TRBJ2-7 and V is TRBV7-8, with D perhaps TRBD1 (6 bases). V was pared by 3 bases and J by 4 bases, with 25 bases between. CDR1 is SGHVS, CDR2 FQNEAQ, per germline. The CDR3 loop spans 18 amino acids. CDR3 sequence (DNA): TGTGCCAGCAGCTTGAGGTCTGAGGTCGGCAGGGGAGCTTACGAGCAGTACTTC. Translated: CASSLRSEVGRGAYEQYF.

The chain joins TRBV6-6 to TRBJ2-7; tentative D call: TRBD2 (6 bases). The germline V and J ends were trimmed by 6 bases and 0 bases, with 15 bases remaining between them. The CDR3 sequence is 15 residues long. Germline CDR1 reads MNHNY; CDR2 reads SVGAGI (reference sequence). This chain's CDR3 is CASSLAAGLSYEQYF. CDR3 coding DNA: TGTGCCAGCAGCCTAGCCGCGGGGCTCTCCTACGAGCAGTACTTC.

The chain uses TRBV7-3 and TRBJ2-1; 8 bases are shared with TRBD2. Germline CDR1 SGHTA, CDR2 FQGTGA. The CDR3 is 15 amino acids. With 5 bases clipped from V and 3 bases from J, the junction kept 6 bases outside the gene matches. The DNA of the CDR3 is TGTGCCAGCAGCATCACTAGCGGATACTACAATGAGCAGTTCTTC. Residues: CASSITSGYYNEQFF.

The chain uses TRBV6-5 and TRBJ1-2; D perhaps matches TRBD1 (6 bases). Trimming took 6 bases from V and 4 from J, leaving 9 bases between them. Germline CDR1 reads MNHEY; CDR2 reads SVGAGI. CDR3 length equals 12 residues. Written as DNA, the CDR3 is TGTGCCAGCAGAGAGGACAGCTATGGCTACACCTTC. Protein sequence: CASREDSYGYTF.

The rearrangement uses TRBV15 and TRBJ2-3; D possibly corresponds to TRBD1 (5 bases). Trimming removed 1 base from V and 0 bases from J, with 14 bases in between. The CDR3 extends over 17 amino acids. Germline lookup yields CDR1 LNHNV and CDR2 YYDKDF (reference sequence). The CDR3 bases are TGTGCCACCAGCAGAGGATTGGGGCAAGCTAGCACAGATACGCAGTATTTT. Amino acids: CATSRGLGQASTDTQYF.

This sequence joins TRBV6-5 and TRBJ1-1; D unresolved. The CDR3 is 14 amino acids. Trimming took 2 bases from V and 2 from J, leaving 9 bases between them. Germline V gene data show CDR1 as MNHEY and CDR2 as SVGAGI. The CDR3 loop reads CASSYKAINTEAFF. Here the CDR3 DNA reads TGTGCCAGCAGTTACAAAGCCATAAACACTGAAGCTTTCTTT.

This chain joins TRBV30 and TRBJ2-1; D not certain. Germline V CDR1 and CDR2: GTSNPN, SVGIG (reference sequence). The CDR3 is made up of 13 amino acids. Trimming pared 5 bases from V and 0 bases from J, leaving 8 bases between. This chain's CDR3 is CAWGVSSYNEQFF. The DNA of the CDR3 is TGTGCCTGGGGGGTTAGCTCCTACAATGAGCAGTTCTTC.